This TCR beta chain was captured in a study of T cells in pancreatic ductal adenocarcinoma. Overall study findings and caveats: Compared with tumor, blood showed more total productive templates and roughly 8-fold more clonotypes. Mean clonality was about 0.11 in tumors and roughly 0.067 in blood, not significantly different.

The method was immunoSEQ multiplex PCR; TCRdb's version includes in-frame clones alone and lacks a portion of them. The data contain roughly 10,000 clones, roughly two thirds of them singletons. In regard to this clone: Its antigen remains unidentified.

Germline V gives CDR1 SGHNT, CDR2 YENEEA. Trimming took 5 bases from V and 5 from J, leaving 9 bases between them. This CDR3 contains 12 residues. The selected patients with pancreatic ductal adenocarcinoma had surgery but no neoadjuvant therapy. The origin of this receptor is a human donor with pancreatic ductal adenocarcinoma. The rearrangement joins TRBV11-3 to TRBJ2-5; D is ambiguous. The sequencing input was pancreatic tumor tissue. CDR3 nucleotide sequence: TGTGCCAGCAGCAGCCAGTCGGAGACCCAGTACTTC. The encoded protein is CASSSQSETQYF. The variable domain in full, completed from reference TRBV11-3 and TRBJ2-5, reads EAGVVQSPRYKIIEKKQPVAFWCNPISGHNTLYWYLQNLGQGPELLIRYENEEAVDDSQLPKDRFSAERLKGVDSTLKIQPAELGDSAVYLCASSSQSETQYFGPGTRLLVL.